The 9 T cell receptor beta chains in this list originate from one sample, sequenced in a study of cytomegalovirus exposure and HLA in healthy donors. The PCR was carried out with 60 Vbeta primers and 13 Jbeta primers. Sequenced by immunoSEQ multiplex PCR; TCRdb stores in-frame clones only, minus some. The table lists fewer than 200,000 clones, about four fifths of them singletons, with about 1.8% in the top ten. The specimen sequenced was PBMCs. Source of these receptors: a woman aged 18-35 years in good health and CMV-seronegative.

The chain links TRBV4-2 to TRBJ1-4; 12 bases agree with TRBD1. The CDR3 runs to 18 residues. V lost 4 bases, J lost 3 bases, and 9 bases stayed unmatched. Per the germline V gene, CDR1 is LGHNA and CDR2 is YNFKEQ. The CDR3 loop is CASSRRPGQGASNEKLFF. The CDR3, as DNA: TGTGCCAGCAGCCGACGCCCGGGACAGGGGGCTTCTAATGAAAAACTGTTTTTT.

V is TRBV7-6 and J is TRBJ2-5; tentatively, D is TRBD2 (6 bases). V shed 1 base and J shed 4 bases, with 13 bases lying between them. Germline V CDR1 and CDR2: SGHVS, FNYEAQ. This CDR3 contains 15 residues. The CDR3 coding sequence is TGTGCCAGCAGCTTAGGTGCGGGGATAGGAGAGACCCAGTACTTC. Translation gives CASSLGAGIGETQYF. Full variable domain (outside the CDR3, taken from reference TRBV7-6 and TRBJ2-5): GAGVSQSPRYKVTKRGQDVALRCDPISGHVSLYWYRQALGQGPEFLTYFNYEAQQDKSGLPNDRFSAERPEGSISTLTIQRTEQRDSAMYRCASSLGAGIGETQYFGPGTRLLVL.

V and J are TRBV28 and TRBJ2-1, with D uncertain. V was trimmed by 0 bases and J by 1 base, leaving 13 bases between them. Germline CDR1 and CDR2: MDHEN and SYDVKM. The CDR3 extends over 17 amino acids. CDR3 nucleotide sequence: TGTGCCAGCAGTTTATGGGTTAGTACGACTTCCTACAATGAGCAGTTCTTC. This gives the protein CASSLWVSTTSYNEQFF.

The chain employs TRBV27 and TRBJ2-1; D possibly corresponds to TRBD2 (6 bases). CDR3 length: 15 amino acids. Per the germline V gene, CDR1 is MNHEY and CDR2 is SMNVEV (reference sequence). The ends were cut back, 8 bases at V and 0 bases at J, with 14 bases in the middle. DNA of the CDR3: TGTGCCAGCCAGCTAGCGCCCAGCTCCTACAATGAGCAGTTCTTC. Protein product: CASQLAPSSYNEQFF.

The chain couples TRBV19 to TRBJ2-7; TRBD1 matches 7 bases. The CDR3 spans 15 residues. Looked up from germline, CDR1 is LNHDA and CDR2 is SQIVND (reference sequence). J was trimmed by 0 bases and V by 5 bases; bases with no gene match: 7. The CDR3 sequence is CASSPPDRVSYEQYF. Here the CDR3 DNA reads TGTGCCAGTAGTCCCCCCGACAGGGTCTCCTACGAGCAGTACTTC.

This chain connects TRBV6-1 to TRBJ1-5; TRBD1 is a possible D gene (5 bases). The CDR3 is made up of 14 amino acids. Looked up from germline, CDR1 is MNHNS and CDR2 is SASEGT. Trimming removed 4 bases from V and 5 bases from J, with 12 bases in between. CDR3 amino acids: CASSVKQEDQPQHF. The CDR3 nucleotides are TGTGCCAGCAGTGTCAAACAGGAAGATCAGCCCCAGCATTTT.

This sequence joins TRBV27 and TRBJ1-1; the D is unclear. Trimming pared 3 bases from V and 3 bases from J, leaving 11 bases between. The germline V gene encodes CDR1 MNHEY and CDR2 SMNVEV (reference sequence). The CDR3 is 14 amino acids. CDR3: CASSFRGRDTEAFF. In nucleotides, the CDR3 is TGTGCCAGCAGTTTTCGGGGAAGGGACACTGAAGCTTTCTTT.

V usage is TRBV27 and J usage is TRBJ1-5; TRBD1 matches at 8 bases. CDR1 and CDR2 from the germline V gene are MNHEY and SMNVEV (reference sequence). Trimming removed 6 bases from V and 7 bases from J; junction bases left unmatched: 11. The CDR3 contains 15 residues. CDR3 coding DNA: TGTGCCAGCAGGGAACAGGGGGATTCTTGGCAGCCCCAGCATTTT. This encodes CASREQGDSWQPQHF.

V and J are TRBV9 and TRBJ2-1, with TRBD2 identical over 9 bases. Per germline, CDR1 SGDLS and CDR2 YYNGEE. V lost 6 bases, J lost 8 bases, and 15 bases stayed unmatched. The CDR3 spans 16 residues. The chain's CDR3 is CASTARAGGLSHEQFF. Written as DNA, the CDR3 is TGTGCCAGCACCGCGCGAGCGGGAGGACTGTCCCATGAGCAGTTCTTC.